This T cell receptor beta chain was captured by sequencing in a study of blood T cell repertoires in COVID-19. Study information: PBMCs, B-cell-depleted T cells, or T cells provided the cDNA or gDNA that made up the material.

Participants spanned ages about 18 to 100 years and resided in 20 to 30 US areas. Cohort 3 donors counted as recovered after two negative PCRs, clearance, or resolved symptoms. Germline trimming cut 3 bases from V and 2 bases from J; bases unmatched to any gene: 7. Looked up from germline, CDR1 is LGHDT and CDR2 is YNNKEL (reference sequence). The CDR3 loop spans 16 amino acids. In the authors' workflow: Nucleated cell counts were estimated from reference gene primer amplification. The protocol was immunoSEQ multiplex PCR, while the TCRdb copy is restricted to in-frame clones and leaves out a portion. V and J calls and clone size are those listed in that table; D and trimming were worked out from the DNA. This sample has 250,000 or so clones, with 87% found just once.

V is TRBV3-1 (or the pseudogene TRBV3-2) and J is TRBJ2-3, with 8 bases aligning to TRBD1. The TCR sequence derives from a man between 25 and 39 years old who had recovered from COVID-19. Sequenced: PBMCs or T cells enriched from blood (not recorded which). DNA for the CDR3: TGTGCCAGCAGCCAGAGAACAGGGGGGTTCACAGATACGCAGTATTTT. Translating it yields CASSQRTGGFTDTQYF.